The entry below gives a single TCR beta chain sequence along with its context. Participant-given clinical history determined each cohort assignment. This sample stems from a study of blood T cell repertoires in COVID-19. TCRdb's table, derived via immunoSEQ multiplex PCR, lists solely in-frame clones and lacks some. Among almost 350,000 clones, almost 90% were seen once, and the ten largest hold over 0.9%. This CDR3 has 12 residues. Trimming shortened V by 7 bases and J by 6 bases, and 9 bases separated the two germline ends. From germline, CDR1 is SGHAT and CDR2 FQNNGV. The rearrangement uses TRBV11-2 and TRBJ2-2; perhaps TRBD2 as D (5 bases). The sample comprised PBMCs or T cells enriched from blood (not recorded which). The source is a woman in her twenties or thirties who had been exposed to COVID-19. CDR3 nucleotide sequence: TGTGCCAGCACCGTAGCGTCCGGGGAGCTGTTTTTT. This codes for CASTVASGELFF.